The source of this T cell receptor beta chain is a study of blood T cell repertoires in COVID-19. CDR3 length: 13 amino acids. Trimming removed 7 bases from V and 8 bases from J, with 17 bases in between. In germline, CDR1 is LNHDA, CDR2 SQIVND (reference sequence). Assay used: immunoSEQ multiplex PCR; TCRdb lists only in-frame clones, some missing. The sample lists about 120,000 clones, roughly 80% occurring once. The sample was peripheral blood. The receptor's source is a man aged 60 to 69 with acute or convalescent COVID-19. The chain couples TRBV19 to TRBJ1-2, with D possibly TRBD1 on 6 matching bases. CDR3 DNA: TGTGCCAGTACGACAGGAACCCCGGGGGGCTACACCTTC. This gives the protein CASTTGTPGGYTF.